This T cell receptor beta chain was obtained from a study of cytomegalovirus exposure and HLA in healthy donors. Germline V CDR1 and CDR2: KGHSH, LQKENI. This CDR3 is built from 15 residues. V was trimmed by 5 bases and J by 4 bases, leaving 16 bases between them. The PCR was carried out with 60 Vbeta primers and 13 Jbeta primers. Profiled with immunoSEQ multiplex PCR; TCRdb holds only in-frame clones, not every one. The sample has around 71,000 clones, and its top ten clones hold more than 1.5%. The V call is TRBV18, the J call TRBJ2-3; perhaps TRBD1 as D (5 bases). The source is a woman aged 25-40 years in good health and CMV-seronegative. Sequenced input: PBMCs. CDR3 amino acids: CASSTSQGHADTQYF. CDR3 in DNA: TGTGCCAGCTCAACTTCCCAGGGTCACGCAGATACGCAGTATTTT.